The clone carrying this T cell receptor beta chain has ten or more counts. Its antigen is as yet unknown. The sample comes from a study of CD8 T cells in ankylosing spondylitis. Regarding the study as a whole: Ankylosing spondylitis blood appeared to be characterized by a TCR beta motif of several highly homologous variants. Significant enrichment of disease-linked clones was reported in matched ankylosing spondylitis synovial fluid. Disease-associated clonotypes exhibited CD8+ identity and were relatively infrequent in peripheral blood.

The CDR3 consists of 16 residues. The V segment lost 6 bases and the J segment 2 bases; nucleotides outside the gene matches: 10. 5'-RACE, quantitative and with molecular barcodes, yielded the TCR beta libraries. TCRdb recomputed calls from the 5' RACE reads with MiXCR, one row per CDR3 protein. Altogether roughly 300,000 distinct CDR3 sequences are present, under 8.5% being singletons, with the ten largest covering roughly 15%. The TCR sequence derives from a male donor with ankylosing spondylitis. Source material: blood, either unsorted or a sorted T cell fraction (not recorded which). The chain joins TRBV12-3 or TRBV12-4 to TRBJ2-3, with 8 bases aligning to TRBD2. The CDR3 sequence: CASSPRTGGITDTQYF. The CDR3 region has the DNA TGTGCCAGCAGCCCCAGGACGGGAGGGATCACAGATACGCAGTATTTT.